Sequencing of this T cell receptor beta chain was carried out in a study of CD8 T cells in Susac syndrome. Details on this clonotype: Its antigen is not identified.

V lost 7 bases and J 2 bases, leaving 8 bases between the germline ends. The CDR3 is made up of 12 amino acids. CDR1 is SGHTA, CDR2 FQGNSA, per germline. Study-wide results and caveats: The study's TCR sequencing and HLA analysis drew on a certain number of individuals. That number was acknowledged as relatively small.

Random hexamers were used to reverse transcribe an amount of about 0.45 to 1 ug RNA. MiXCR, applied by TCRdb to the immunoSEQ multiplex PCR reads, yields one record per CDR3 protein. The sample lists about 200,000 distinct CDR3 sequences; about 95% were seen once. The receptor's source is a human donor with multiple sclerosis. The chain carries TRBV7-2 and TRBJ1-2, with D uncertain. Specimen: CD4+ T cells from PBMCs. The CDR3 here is CASNDWNYGYTF. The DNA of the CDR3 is TGTGCCAGCAATGACTGGAACTATGGCTACACCTTC.